Following are 20 T cell receptor beta chains from one sample sequenced in a study of long-term antiretroviral therapy in people with HIV. The assay, immunoSEQ v3.0, was run at survey level. The method was immunoSEQ multiplex PCR; TCRdb's version includes in-frame clones alone and lacks a portion of them. The table lists approximately 20,000 clones, just under 85% of them singletons, with under 4.5% in the top ten. Sequencing was performed on unsorted PBMCs, taken around 4 years after starting antiretroviral therapy. Every receptor here comes from a man aged 18 to 35 with HIV.

This chain uses TRBV11-3 with TRBJ2-2; 9 bases line up with TRBD1. V gave up 0 bases and J gave up 6 bases; unmatched junction bases: 8. This CDR3 spans 17 amino acids. Germline CDR1 and CDR2: SGHNT and YENEEA. The CDR3 sequence is CASSLDPGQGFAGELFF. The CDR3 DNA follows: TGTGCCAGCAGCTTAGACCCGGGACAGGGTTTCGCCGGGGAGCTGTTTTTT.

The chain carries TRBV6-1 and TRBJ1-1; the D is unclear. Germline CDR1 MNHNS, CDR2 SASEGT. The CDR3 spans 14 residues. With 2 bases removed from V and 2 bases from J, the gap between germline ends came to 9 bases. As DNA, the CDR3 is TGTGCCAGCAGTGAATTTACGGGCAACACTGAAGCTTTCTTT. It translates to CASSEFTGNTEAFF.

V and J are TRBV7-8 and TRBJ2-3; TRBD1 might be the D (6 bases). Trimming left V 5 bases short and J 4 bases short, with 22 bases between. Germline V gene sequence: CDR1 SGHVS, CDR2 FQNEAQ. The CDR3 runs to 17 residues. CDR3 in DNA: TGTGCCAGCAGCCCCCGTTTTAAGGGGGTAGGCCCAGATACGCAGTATTTT. It codes for CASSPRFKGVGPDTQYF.

The V gene is TRBV5-1, the J gene TRBJ2-7; 9 bases line up with TRBD2. The CDR3 length is 14 residues. With V trimmed by 1 base and J by 8 bases, 7 bases remained unmatched. Germline CDR1 is SGHRS and CDR2 is YFSETQ. The CDR3 here is CASSLNLAGSKQYF. CDR3 sequence (DNA): TGCGCCAGCAGCTTGAACCTAGCGGGGAGTAAGCAGTACTTC.

The gene calls are TRBV10-3 and TRBJ1-5, with D tentatively TRBD1 (5 bases). CDR1 is ENHRY and CDR2 is SYGVKD in the germline V gene. Trimming took 10 bases from V and 4 from J, leaving 11 bases between them. The CDR3 is made up of 12 amino acids. The CDR3 sequence is CATRDQNQPQHF. For the CDR3, the DNA is TGTGCCACCAGGGACCAAAATCAGCCCCAGCATTTT.

This clone was recorded once. The rearrangement joins TRBV30 to TRBJ1-6, with a possible D match to TRBD1 (5 bases). V dropped 3 bases and J dropped 13 bases, with 22 bases sitting between them. The germline CDR1 and CDR2 sequences are GTSNPN and SVGIG (reference sequence). The CDR3 is 15 residues long. The CDR3 loop is CAWSAATVGGTPLHF. DNA for the CDR3: TGTGCCTGGAGCGCAGCCACGGTGGGTGGGACTCCCCTCCACTTT.

The chain uses TRBV2 and TRBJ1-2; tentative D call: TRBD1 (5 bases). Trimming took off 9 bases at V and 0 bases at J, with 17 bases between the two ends. Germline-derived CDR1 and CDR2 are SNHLY and FYNNEI. This CDR3 is built from 15 residues. The CDR3 bases are TGTGCCAGGGCGGGACCACCTCAGTCTAACTATGGCTACACCTTC. It specifies CARAGPPQSNYGYTF. Full variable domain (missing parts from reference TRBV2 and TRBJ1-2): EPEVTQTPSHQVTQMGQEVILRCVPISNHLYFYWYRQILGQKVEFLVSFYNNEISEKSEIFDDQFSVERPDGSNFTLKIRSTKLEDSAMYFCARAGPPQSNYGYTFGSGTRLTVV.

The chain employs TRBV2 and TRBJ2-5; tentative D call: TRBD2 (5 bases). Germline V gene data show CDR1 as SNHLY and CDR2 as FYNNEI. Trimming removed 1 base from V and 2 bases from J, with 14 bases in between. The CDR3 is made up of 16 amino acids. The CDR3 region is CASSEGRGTIQETQYF. CDR3 coding DNA: TGTGCCAGCAGTGAAGGCCGGGGTACTATTCAAGAGACCCAGTACTTC.

The chain couples TRBV5-1 to TRBJ2-7; D ambiguous. Germline CDR1 SGHRS, CDR2 YFSETQ. V dropped 1 base and J dropped 2 bases, with 16 bases sitting between them. This CDR3 has 16 amino acids. In DNA form, the CDR3 reads TGCGCCAGCAGCTTGTTGGGGTCGTTTGGGGCCTACGAGCAGTACTTC. This codes for CASSLLGSFGAYEQYF.

The V call is TRBV20-1, the J call TRBJ2-7, with 7 bases identical to TRBD1. V was clipped by 5 bases and J by 4 bases; unmatched bases: 2. This CDR3 has 11 residues. Looked up from germline, CDR1 is DFQATT and CDR2 is SNEGSKA (reference sequence). The CDR3 sequence: CSARDSYEQYF. Written as DNA, the CDR3 is TGCAGTGCTCGGGACAGTTACGAGCAGTACTTC.

The chain carries TRBV6-5 and TRBJ1-4; D is unclear. In germline, CDR1 is MNHEY, CDR2 SVGAGI. V lost 0 bases and J lost 4, with 12 bases in between. The CDR3 totals 16 residues. The CDR3 nucleotides read TGTGCCAGCAGTTACTCATACGGGAACTTTAATGAAAAACTGTTTTTT. This sequence encodes CASSYSYGNFNEKLFF.

The chain recombines TRBV7-9 with TRBJ2-1, with D unclear. Germline V gene lookup returns CDR1 SEHNR and CDR2 FQNEAQ (reference sequence). Between the trimmed V and J ends, which lost 3 bases and 5 bases, there was a span of 5 bases. CDR3 length equals 12 residues. CDR3 sequence reads: CASSLAHNEQFF. DNA of the CDR3: TGTGCCAGCAGCTTGGCCCACAATGAGCAGTTCTTC.

The V and J genes are TRBV19 and TRBJ2-5; 7 bases align to TRBD1. V was clipped by 6 bases and J by 3 bases; unmatched bases: 4. The CDR3 runs 13 residues. Germline V gene sequence: CDR1 LNHDA, CDR2 SQIVND (reference sequence). The CDR3 bases are TGTGCCAGTAGCACCGGGACAGAAGAGACCCAGTACTTC. It encodes CASSTGTEETQYF.

In this sample, this clone turned up once. The chain has TRBV4-1 and TRBJ1-2, with a tentative D call TRBD1 (5 bases). V was trimmed by 4 bases and J by 4 bases, leaving 16 bases between them. The germline V gene encodes CDR1 MGHRA and CDR2 YSYEKL. The CDR3 spans 15 residues. The CDR3: CASSREGLGGYGYTF. In nucleotides, the CDR3 is TGCGCCAGCAGCCGAGAGGGGCTCGGGGGCTATGGCTACACCTTC.

This clone has only a few counts. The chain combines TRBV5-1 with TRBJ2-7; D gene uncertain. This CDR3 spans 13 amino acids. V shed 0 bases and J shed 6 bases, with 10 bases lying between them. Germline CDR1 is SGHRS and CDR2 is YFSETQ. This CDR3 reads CASSLAYSPEQYF. CDR3 DNA: TGCGCCAGCAGCTTGGCCTACAGTCCCGAGCAGTACTTC.

The chain recombines TRBV5-4 with TRBJ1-1; TRBD1 matches 9 bases. This CDR3 is built from 16 residues. V shed 2 bases, J shed 1 base, and the junction held 6 bases outside the gene matches. Germline loops: CDR1 SGHNT, CDR2 YYREEE (reference sequence). The CDR3 loop reads CASSLSTGGENTEAFF. CDR3 bases: TGTGCCAGCAGCTTATCGACAGGGGGAGAGAACACTGAAGCTTTCTTT.

The rearrangement joins TRBV5-1 to TRBJ2-1; D is possibly TRBD2 (5 bases). V was trimmed by 2 bases and J by 4 bases, leaving 13 bases between them. The CDR3 totals 15 residues. Germline assignment: CDR1 SGHRS and CDR2 YFSETQ. DNA for the CDR3: TGCGCCAGCAGCTTCGAGGGCCCCGTTTACAATGAGCAGTTCTTC. This gives the protein CASSFEGPVYNEQFF.

The chain combines TRBV28 with TRBJ1-4; D uncertain. The CDR3 loop spans 15 amino acids. V was cut by 7 bases and J by 3 bases, with 15 bases left in between. Germline loops: CDR1 MDHEN, CDR2 SYDVKM. The CDR3 sequence: CASIFAGQANEKLFF. In DNA form, the CDR3 reads TGTGCCAGCATTTTCGCCGGGCAGGCTAATGAAAAACTGTTTTTT.

The table lists this clone with a count of one. The chain is built from TRBV11-2 and TRBJ2-3; no firm D call. The CDR3 runs 16 residues. Germline values: CDR1 SGHAT, CDR2 FQNNGV. Trimming pared 5 bases from V and 0 bases from J, leaving 15 bases between. The chain's CDR3 is CASSLRPRPSTDTQYF. The CDR3 bases are TGTGCCAGCAGCCTCCGCCCCCGGCCAAGCACAGATACGCAGTATTTT.

This rearrangement joins TRBV4-1 to TRBJ2-5, with 9 bases that match TRBD1. J was trimmed by 2 bases and V by 3 bases; bases with no gene match: 10. Germline-derived CDR1 and CDR2 are MGHRA and YSYEKL. CDR3 length: 17 residues. In DNA form, the CDR3 reads TGCGCCAGCAGCCACCCGGACAGGGGTGAGGCTCAAGAGACCCAGTACTTC. The encoded protein is CASSHPDRGEAQETQYF.